These 22 T cell receptor beta chains originate from one sample sequenced in a study of cytomegalovirus exposure and HLA in healthy donors. Primers: 60 Vbeta forward and 13 Jbeta reverse. Only in-frame clones appear in the TCRdb table, and some are missing; sequencing was by immunoSEQ multiplex PCR. The sample lists 150,000 to 200,000 clones; roughly four fifths were seen once. Sequenced input: PBMCs. Receptor source: a woman aged 25 to 39 in good health and CMV-seronegative.

V and J are TRBV30 and TRBJ2-1; 8 bases fit TRBD2. Trimming at V came to 3 bases and at J to 3 bases, leaving 4 bases not matched to a gene. The CDR3 has 14 residues. The germline V gene encodes CDR1 GTSNPN and CDR2 SVGIG (reference sequence). CDR3 loop: CAWSPGTSYNEQFF. The CDR3, as DNA: TGTGCCTGGAGCCCCGGGACTAGCTACAATGAGCAGTTCTTC.

V usage is TRBV4-3 and J usage is TRBJ2-7; D remains ambiguous. CDR1 LGHNA and CDR2 YSLEER come from the germline V gene. The CDR3 has 15 amino acids. The V and J ends lost 0 bases and 0 bases respectively, with 9 bases between them. The CDR3 is CASSQETRVSYEQYF. CDR3 in DNA: TGCGCCAGCAGCCAAGAGACTCGGGTCTCCTACGAGCAGTACTTC.

This chain links TRBV18 with TRBJ1-1; D is undetermined. V was shortened by 6 bases and J by 4 bases, with 15 bases between the two germline ends. The CDR3 runs 14 residues. The V gene's germline CDR1 is KGHSH and CDR2 LQKENI. CDR3 residues: CASSTGRGSTEAFF. CDR3 coding DNA: TGTGCCAGCTCGACGGGGAGAGGGAGCACTGAAGCTTTCTTT.

V gene TRBV7-9 combines with J gene TRBJ2-7, with a tentative D call TRBD1 (6 bases). The CDR3 is made up of 13 amino acids. V was trimmed by 5 bases and J by 7 bases, leaving 15 bases between them. Germline V lookup: CDR1 SEHNR, CDR2 FQNEAQ (reference sequence). As DNA, the CDR3 is TGTGCCAGCAGCGCGACAGGCCTGGGGGAGCAGTACTTC. It translates to CASSATGLGEQYF.

The rearrangement links TRBV6-1 to TRBJ1-1; D may be TRBD1 (5 bases). CDR1 is MNHNS, CDR2 SASEGT, per germline. CDR3 length: 17 amino acids. V lost 1 base and J lost 5, with 20 bases in between. The CDR3 region has the DNA TGTGCCAGCAGTGAAGATTCTATGGCAGGGCTCTTGACTGAAGCTTTCTTT. It yields the protein CASSEDSMAGLLTEAFF.

The V and J genes are TRBV29-1 and TRBJ1-1, with D perhaps matching TRBD1 (5 bases). This CDR3 spans 13 amino acids. Germline V gives CDR1 SQVTM, CDR2 ANQGSEA. Trimming took off 5 bases at V and 3 bases at J, with 13 bases between the two ends. DNA for the CDR3: TGCAGCGTTCTGGGGGGGGAGCACACTGAAGCTTTCTTT. The encoded protein is CSVLGGEHTEAFF.

The CDR3 region has the DNA TGTGCCAGCAGCCAAGAAGTCAGGGGGCTGGATGGCTACACCTTC. This translates into CASSQEVRGLDGYTF. This rearrangement joins TRBV4-2 to TRBJ1-2; 8 bases are a match to TRBD1. V shed 0 bases and J 6 bases; nucleotides not matched to a gene: 6. Germline CDR1 LGHNA, CDR2 YNFKEQ. The CDR3 has 15 residues.

V usage is TRBV19 and J usage is TRBJ1-2; D ambiguous. CDR1 is LNHDA, CDR2 SQIVND, per germline (reference sequence). There are 16 residues in the CDR3. The germline V and J ends were trimmed by 5 bases and 4 bases, with 20 bases remaining between them. In nucleotides, the CDR3 is TGTGCCAGTAGTCCGTTGAGAGGTGAGGTGGGCTATGGCTACACCTTC. Its translation: CASSPLRGEVGYGYTF.

V usage is TRBV5-1 and J usage is TRBJ1-6, with 10 bases identical to TRBD1. This CDR3 region has 16 residues. V dropped 3 bases and J dropped 7; count of bases not matched to a gene: 7. CDR1 and CDR2 from the germline V gene are SGHRS and YFSETQ. The DNA of the CDR3 is TGCGCCAGCAGCTCCGGGACAGGGGAGCGGAATTCACCCCTCCACTTT. It translates to CASSSGTGERNSPLHF.

This chain connects TRBV10-3 to TRBJ2-5, with 14 nucleotides matching TRBD2. From germline, CDR1 is ENHRY and CDR2 SYGVKD. The V and J ends lost 4 bases and 1 base, in that order; junction bases with no gene match: 2. This CDR3 comprises 16 residues. CDR3 residues: CAISAGTSGGQETQYF. CDR3 coding DNA: TGTGCCATCAGTGCGGGGACTAGCGGGGGCCAAGAGACCCAGTACTTC.

A note on this clone: At one end the junction does not follow the germline gene, possibly because of a read error. V gene TRBV7-9 combines with J gene TRBJ2-7; D is possibly TRBD1 (6 bases). CDR3 length equals 15 residues. The germline CDR1 and CDR2 sequences are SEHNR and FQNEAQ (reference sequence). CDR3 bases: TGTTCCAGCAGCTTAGCGCATGGGGGCGCCTACGAGCAGTACTTC. It yields the protein CSSSLAHGGAYEQYF.

CDR3 sequence (DNA): TGCGCCAGCAGCTTGATAGCGGGGGTCGCGAACACCGGGGAGCTGTTTTTT. The encoded protein is CASSLIAGVANTGELFF. The rearrangement joins TRBV5-1 to TRBJ2-2; the match to TRBD2 covers 9 bases. Germline CDR1 and CDR2: SGHRS and YFSETQ. The CDR3 length is 17 residues. Trimming removed 1 base from V and 0 bases from J; junction bases left unmatched: 4.

Points on this clone: A read error may produce the germline difference seen at one junction end. The rearrangement joins TRBV7-9 to TRBJ1-2, with no clear D. The CDR3 contains 13 residues. From germline, CDR1 is SEHNR and CDR2 FQNEAQ (reference sequence). In nucleotides, the CDR3 is TGTTCCAGCAGCCCCCACATGGGCTCTGGCTACACCTTC. Translated: CSSSPHMGSGYTF.

CDR3 bases: TGTGCCTGCTATTATCGGGGGGCCTACGAGCAGTACTTC. Amino acids: CACYYRGAYEQYF. The chain recombines TRBV30 with TRBJ2-7; 7 bases match TRBD2. Germline lookup yields CDR1 GTSNPN and CDR2 SVGIG (reference sequence). Trimming at V came to 6 bases and at J to 2 bases, leaving 7 bases not matched to a gene. CDR3 length: 13 residues.

The chain recombines TRBV10-3 with TRBJ2-1; 7 positions match TRBD2. Germline V gene lookup returns CDR1 ENHRY and CDR2 SYGVKD. The CDR3 is 17 amino acids. The V gene end was trimmed by 0 bases and the J gene end by 4 bases; junction bases not matched to a gene: 9. The DNA of the CDR3 is TGTGCCATCAGTGAGTCTATCGGGACTAAGACATACAATGAGCAGTTCTTC. This encodes CAISESIGTKTYNEQFF.

This sequence joins TRBV6-1 and TRBJ2-7; tentative D call: TRBD1 (6 bases). This CDR3 contains 13 residues. Germline lookup yields CDR1 MNHNS and CDR2 SASEGT. V was clipped by 8 bases and J by 4 bases, with 15 bases between them. The CDR3 coding sequence is TGTGCCAGCGAACAGGGTAGTAGTTACGAGCAGTACTTC. Translated, it gives CASEQGSSYEQYF.

This clone was detected only once. The chain links TRBV7-9 to TRBJ2-7; tentatively, D is TRBD1 (6 bases). V was pared by 2 bases and J by 5 bases, with 13 bases between. Germline V gene sequence: CDR1 SEHNR, CDR2 FQNEAQ (reference sequence). The CDR3 totals 14 residues. The CDR3 is CASSLMNGGHEQYF. The CDR3 nucleotides are TGTGCCAGCAGCTTAATGAATGGGGGCCACGAGCAGTACTTC.

As concerns this clone: Other DNA variants within this sample encode the same CDR3. J is TRBJ2-7 and V is TRBV11-2, with a tentative D call TRBD1 (7 bases). CDR1 SGHAT and CDR2 FQNNGV come from the germline V gene. With 1 base removed from V and 4 bases from J, the gap between germline ends came to 11 bases. The CDR3 sequence is 14 residues long. This CDR3 reads CASSLGQGGYEQYF. DNA for the CDR3: TGTGCCAGCAGCTTAGGCCAGGGGGGATACGAGCAGTACTTC.

Remarks on this clone: Other DNA variants within this sample encode the same CDR3. The chain carries TRBV27 and TRBJ2-1; 9 nucleotides agree with TRBD2. Germline CDR1 reads MNHEY; CDR2 reads SMNVEV (reference sequence). CDR3 length: 15 residues. V lost 5 bases and J lost 9; bases outside the gene matches: 11. Written as DNA, the CDR3 is TGTGCCAGCAGTACTCTAGCGGGGTACGAGGGTGAGCAGTTCTTC. This encodes CASSTLAGYEGEQFF.

The J gene is TRBJ1-1, the V gene TRBV25-1; TRBD1 is a possible D gene (5 bases). This CDR3 is 12 amino acids long. Trimming pared 11 bases from V and 1 base from J, leaving 11 bases between. Germline-derived CDR1 and CDR2 are MGHDK and SYGVNS. The CDR3 DNA follows: TGTGCCGGTCCCGGGGGGAACACTGAAGCTTTCTTT. Translation gives CAGPGGNTEAFF.

This clone appeared once. CDR3 sequence: CASSQGGTKDTQYF. CDR3 sequence (DNA): TGCGCCAGCAGCCAAGGGGGGACTAAGGATACGCAGTATTTT. The rearrangement joins TRBV4-1 to TRBJ2-3, with 7 bases identical to TRBD2. The germline gives CDR1 MGHRA, CDR2 YSYEKL. The CDR3 extends over 14 amino acids. With V trimmed by 1 base and J by 6 bases, 4 bases remained unmatched.

The rearrangement joins TRBV5-4 to TRBJ2-1, with TRBD1 identical over 10 bases. The CDR3 is 15 residues long. Germline CDR1 and CDR2: SGHNT and YYREEE (reference sequence). V shed 4 bases and J 3 bases; nucleotides not matched to a gene: 4. The CDR3 DNA is TGTGCCAGCAGCCAACGGGACAGGGGCTACAATGAGCAGTTCTTC. Its protein is CASSQRDRGYNEQFF.